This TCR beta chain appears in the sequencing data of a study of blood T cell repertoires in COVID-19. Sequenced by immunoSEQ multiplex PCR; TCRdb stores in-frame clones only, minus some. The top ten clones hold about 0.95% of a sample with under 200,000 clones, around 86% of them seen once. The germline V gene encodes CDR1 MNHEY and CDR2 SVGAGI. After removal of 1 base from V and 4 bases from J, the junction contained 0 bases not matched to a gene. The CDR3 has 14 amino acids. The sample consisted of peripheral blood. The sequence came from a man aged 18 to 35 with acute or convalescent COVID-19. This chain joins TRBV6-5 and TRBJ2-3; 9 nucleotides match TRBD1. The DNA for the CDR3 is TGTGCCAGCAGTTACTGGGACAGGGCAGATACGCAGTATTTT. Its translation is CASSYWDRADTQYF.